This T cell receptor (beta chain) comes out of a study of multiple sclerosis patients with progressive multifocal leukoencephalopathy (dated by TCRdb to between 2018 and 2021). At the level of the whole study: A few MS patients treated with natalizumab who did not develop PML were sampled longitudinally as controls. The study examined peripheral T and B cells of MS patients who developed PML (4 under natalizumab, 1 after alemtuzumab) and treated patients who did not. From before therapy, through 6 and 12 months, up to PML onset, two natalizumab-treated patients who later developed PML were tracked longitudinally. The study was designed to detect JC virus-specific or public T-cell expansions arising at the time of PML onset.

Turning to this clone: The antigen it recognizes is unknown. No base quality information exists; no much larger clone differs at one position.

V loses 6 bases of germline sequence and J loses 4 bases, and the interval between the two ends is 15 bases. CDR1 MNHEY and CDR2 SVGAGI were looked up in the germline V gene. Its CDR3 holds 14 amino acids, cysteine through phenylalanine. This entry keeps only the CDR3 DNA: 42 bases, framed from base 1. Using the immunoSEQ two-step multiplex PCR at survey-level depth, TRB CDR3 regions were amplified from genomic DNA. Synthetic inline TR CDR3 controls covering all V-J pairings were spiked into each PCR to estimate template counts and remove amplification bias. Reads went through processing to reduce amplification and sequencing bias, and quantification was done against synthetic TR CDR3 analogs. The source study handled its data this way. Raw data were processed in ImmunoSEQ Analyzer, with out-of-frame sequences and CDR3s containing stop codons removed, and genes were named according to IMGT nomenclature. Repertoire diversity was summarized as normalized Shannon entropy, defined as 1 minus Pielou's evenness. Only TRB sequences sharing the V gene, the J gene and the CDR3 were counted as identical. Public PML clonotypes were CDR3s found in two or more PML-onset samples but not found earlier, in controls, or in public databases. Skylign with the observed count method was used to analyze CDR3 amino acid composition at each position. TCRdb holds this immuneACCESS table with in-frame rearrangements only. Some clones are missing; in checked studies, unresolved V genes explain under half, and the rest has no known cause. The V and J calls and clone size are taken from that table; D and trimming were inferred from the DNA. The table for this sample lists about 28,000 clones; around nine tenths of them were counted only once. About 1.1% of the sample is taken by the ten largest.

Broad study findings and their caveats: Analysis was restricted to peripheral blood, although for natalizumab-associated PML, cerebrospinal fluid or brain lymphocytes might be more informative. Because of the small, descriptive cohort, whether findings reflect JC virus infection or general immunocompromise remained unclear. At the time PML developed, no common TRBV or TRBJ gene usage or preferential TRBV-TRBJ pairings were detected. TRB clones above 0.5% frequency appeared only in PML patients, but expanded clones at PML onset were already present before and during natalizumab therapy. In most PML patients, lower normalized Shannon entropy suggested less diverse TRB repertoires, while the natalizumab-treated controls had values close to 1.

The time point label of this sample denotes: before natalizumab initiation. Every listed patient had earlier received interferon beta, and every PML patient was female. T0 blood samples were collected before the first natalizumab infusion. Ficoll-Hypaque density gradient centrifugation was used to isolate peripheral blood mononuclear cells. The chain joins TRBV6-5 to TRBJ1-1, with no D gene named confidently. This receptor was identified in a human donor with multiple sclerosis. The sample was PBMCs. The DNA is TGTGCCAGCAGCCGTCAGTGGAGTAGCACTGAAGCTTTCTTT. Translated, it reads CASSRQWSSTEAFF.